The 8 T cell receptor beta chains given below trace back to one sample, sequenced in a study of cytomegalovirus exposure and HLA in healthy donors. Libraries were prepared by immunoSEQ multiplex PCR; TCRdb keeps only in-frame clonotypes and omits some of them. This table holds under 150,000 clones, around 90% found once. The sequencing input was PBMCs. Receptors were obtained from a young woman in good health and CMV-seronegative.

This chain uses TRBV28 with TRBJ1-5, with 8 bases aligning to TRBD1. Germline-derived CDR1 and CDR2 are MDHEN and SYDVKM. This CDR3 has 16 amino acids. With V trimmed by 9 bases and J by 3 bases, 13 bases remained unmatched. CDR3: CASIKQGQAFNQPQHF. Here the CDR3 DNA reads TGTGCCAGTATAAAACAGGGACAGGCGTTCAATCAGCCCCAGCATTTT. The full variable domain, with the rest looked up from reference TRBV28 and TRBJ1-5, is DVKVTQSSRYLVKRTGEKVFLECVQDMDHENMFWYRQDPGLGLRLIYFSYDVKMKEKGDIPEGYSVSREKKERFSLILESASTNQTSMYLCASIKQGQAFNQPQHFGDGTRLSIL.

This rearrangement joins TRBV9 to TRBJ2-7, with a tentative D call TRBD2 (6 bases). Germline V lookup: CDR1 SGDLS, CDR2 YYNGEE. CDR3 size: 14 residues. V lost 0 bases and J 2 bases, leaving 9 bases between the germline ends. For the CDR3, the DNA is TGTGCCAGCAGCGTAGCGGGGGAGCCCTACGAGCAGTACTTC. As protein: CASSVAGEPYEQYF.

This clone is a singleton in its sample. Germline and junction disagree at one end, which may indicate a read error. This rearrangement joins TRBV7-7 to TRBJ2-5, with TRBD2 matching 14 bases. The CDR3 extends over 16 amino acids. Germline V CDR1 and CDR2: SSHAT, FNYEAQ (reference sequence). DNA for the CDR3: TGTGCTAGCAGCTTGGGGGGGCGGACTAGCGGGAGGCCCCAGTACTTC. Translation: CASSLGGRTSGRPQYF.

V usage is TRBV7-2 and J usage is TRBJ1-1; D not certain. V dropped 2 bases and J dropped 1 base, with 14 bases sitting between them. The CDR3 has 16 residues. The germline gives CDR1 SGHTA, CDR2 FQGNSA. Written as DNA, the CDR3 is TGTGCCAGCAGCTTAAGATTCCCGACAACGAACACTGAAGCTTTCTTT. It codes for CASSLRFPTTNTEAFF.

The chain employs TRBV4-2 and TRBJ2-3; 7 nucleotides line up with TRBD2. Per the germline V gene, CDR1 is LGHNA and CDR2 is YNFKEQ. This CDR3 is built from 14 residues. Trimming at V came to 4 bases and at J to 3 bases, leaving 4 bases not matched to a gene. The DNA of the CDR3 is TGTGCCAGCAGCCCAGGACTAGGTACAGATACGCAGTATTTT. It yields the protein CASSPGLGTDTQYF.

CDR3 loop: CASSPGTGAGQPQHF. In DNA form, the CDR3 reads TGTGCCAGCAGCCCCGGGACAGGGGCAGGTCAGCCCCAGCATTTT. The chain carries TRBV7-6 and TRBJ1-5, with TRBD1 identical over 10 bases. V shed 5 bases and J 6 bases; nucleotides not matched to a gene: 7. CDR1 is SGHVS and CDR2 is FNYEAQ in the germline V gene. This CDR3 has 15 residues.

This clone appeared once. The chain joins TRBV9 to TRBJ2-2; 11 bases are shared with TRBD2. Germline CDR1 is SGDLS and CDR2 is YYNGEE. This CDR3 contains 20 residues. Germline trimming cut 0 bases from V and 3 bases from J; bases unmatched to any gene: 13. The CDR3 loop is CASSVGPGLAGGGDTGELFF. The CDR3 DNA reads TGTGCCAGCAGCGTAGGCCCCGGGCTAGCGGGGGGCGGGGACACCGGGGAGCTGTTTTTT.

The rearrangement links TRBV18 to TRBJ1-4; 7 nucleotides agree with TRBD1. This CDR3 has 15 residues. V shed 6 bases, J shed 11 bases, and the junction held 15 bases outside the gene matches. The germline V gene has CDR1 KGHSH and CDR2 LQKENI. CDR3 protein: CASSLQGQELAKLFF. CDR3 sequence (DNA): TGTGCCAGCTCTCTACAAGGACAGGAACTGGCGAAACTGTTTTTT.